The 32 T cell receptor beta chains reported below all come from one sample, sequenced in a study of T cells in Graves' hyperthyroidism and ophthalmopathy. Amplified TCR beta CDR3 regions derived from RNA transcripts. Using the HTBI primer set, a first-round RT-PCR was run on the TCR CDR3. MiXCR, run by TCRdb on the multiplex PCR reads, gives a single entry per CDR3 protein. The sample shows 270,000 or so distinct CDR3 sequences, under 30% of them seen only once. Specimen: blood. These receptors were taken from a middle-aged man with Graves' hyperthyroidism that later progressed to Graves' ophthalmopathy.

This clonotype was seen many times. The V gene is TRBV12-3 or TRBV12-4, the J gene TRBJ2-2, with 9 bases that match TRBD1. This CDR3 spans 16 amino acids. V lost 6 bases and J lost 5; bases outside the gene matches: 10. The CDR3 bases are TGTGCCAGCAGACCCACGACAGGGGGTGATACCGGGGAGCTGTTTTTT. Amino acids: CASRPTTGGDTGELFF.

The table lists this clonotype with a few counts. V usage is TRBV27 and J usage is TRBJ2-5; TRBD1 matches 9 bases. The CDR3 runs to 16 residues. V lost 5 bases, J lost 5 bases, and 12 bases stayed unmatched. Germline V gives CDR1 MNHEY, CDR2 SMNVEV (reference sequence). CDR3: CASSPLWTGVQETQYF. The CDR3 nucleotides are TGTGCCAGCAGTCCCCTATGGACAGGGGTCCAGGAGACCCAGTACTTC.

This chain links TRBV28 with TRBJ2-3; possibly TRBD1 for D (5 bases). Trimming took 2 bases from V and 1 from J, leaving 13 bases between them. The CDR3 loop spans 16 amino acids. Germline lookup yields CDR1 MDHEN and CDR2 SYDVKM. In nucleotides, the CDR3 is TGTGCCAGCAGTTTACCCCAGGGAACGGGCACAGATACGCAGTATTTT. Translation: CASSLPQGTGTDTQYF.

This clonotype was seen at least ten times. This chain links TRBV28 with TRBJ2-5; D gene uncertain. The ends were cut back, 3 bases at V and 2 bases at J, with 7 bases in the middle. Germline values: CDR1 MDHEN, CDR2 SYDVKM. This CDR3 is built from 13 residues. The CDR3 sequence: CASSFGRQETQYF. DNA for the CDR3: TGTGCCAGCAGTTTTGGAAGGCAAGAGACCCAGTACTTC.

This clonotype was seen only a few times. The chain uses TRBV29-1 and TRBJ1-5; weak D call: TRBD1 (5 bases). Trimming took 4 bases from V and 5 from J, leaving 18 bases between them. This CDR3 is built from 15 residues. Per the germline V gene, CDR1 is SQVTM and CDR2 is ANQGSEA. The CDR3 loop is CSVVVRQGYDQPQHF. CDR3 bases: TGCAGCGTTGTTGTGCGGCAGGGCTACGATCAGCCCCAGCATTTT. Combining the CDR3 with reference TRBV29-1 and TRBJ1-5 gives the whole variable domain SAVISQKPSRDICQRGTSLTIQCQVDSQVTMMFWYRQQPGQSLTLIATANQGSEATYESGFVIDKFPISRPNLTFSTLTVSNMSPEDSSIYLCSVVVRQGYDQPQHFGDGTRLSIL.

This clonotype occurred many times. The chain carries TRBV4-2 and TRBJ2-5; TRBD2 aligns across 12 bases. The CDR3 length is 16 residues. Trimming removed 0 bases from V and 5 bases from J; junction bases left unmatched: 4. Germline CDR1 reads LGHNA; CDR2 reads YNFKEQ. CDR3 DNA sequence: TGTGCCAGCAGCCAAGATAGGACTAGCGGGGATGAGACCCAGTACTTC. Protein product: CASSQDRTSGDETQYF.

The chain recombines TRBV20-1 with TRBJ1-2; possible D gene TRBD1, 5 bases. This CDR3 has 13 residues. Germline values: CDR1 DFQATT, CDR2 SNEGSKA (reference sequence). Deletions cut 5 bases from V and 0 bases from J, with 10 bases between. For the CDR3, the DNA is TGCAGTGCTTTCCGGGACGCTAACTATGGCTACACCTTC. Translated: CSAFRDANYGYTF.

This clonotype was counted between two and nine times. V is TRBV29-1 and J is TRBJ1-1; D gene uncertain. Looked up from germline, CDR1 is SQVTM and CDR2 is ANQGSEA. V lost 2 bases and J lost 2, with 12 bases in between. The length of the CDR3 is 14 residues. CDR3 in amino acids: CSVEPRGANTEAFF. CDR3 in DNA: TGCAGCGTTGAACCCCGGGGAGCCAACACTGAAGCTTTCTTT.

This clonotype was seen repeatedly, ten times or more. V is TRBV5-1 and J is TRBJ2-2, with no clear D. CDR1 and CDR2 (germline): SGHRS, YFSETQ. The CDR3 has 14 amino acids. Trimming pared 2 bases from V and 4 bases from J, leaving 9 bases between. The CDR3 DNA is TGCGCCAGCAGCTTCGATATCGGCACCGGGGAGCTGTTTTTT. Translating gives CASSFDIGTGELFF.

This clonotype has a handful of counts. The CDR3: CAWVTGELFF. CDR3 nucleotides: TGTGCCTGGGTTACCGGGGAGCTGTTTTTT. V usage is TRBV30 and J usage is TRBJ2-2; D is unclear. CDR3 length: 10 residues. Trimming cost V 5 bases and J 5 bases, with 3 bases left between them. Germline V gives CDR1 GTSNPN, CDR2 SVGIG (reference sequence).

This clonotype was observed at least ten times. This chain uses TRBV11-2 with TRBJ2-2; 8 bases match TRBD2. The CDR3 totals 16 residues. The V segment lost 5 bases and the J segment 5 bases; nucleotides outside the gene matches: 10. Germline V lookup: CDR1 SGHAT, CDR2 FQNNGV. The CDR3 coding sequence is TGTGCCAGCAGCCCACCTACGGGACTAGTAACCGGGGAGCTGTTTTTT. Translated, it gives CASSPPTGLVTGELFF.

This chain links TRBV6-5 with TRBJ1-1; tentatively, D is TRBD1 (5 bases). CDR1 is MNHEY and CDR2 is SVGAGI in the germline V gene. The CDR3 has 14 amino acids. The V end lost 2 bases, the J end lost 7 bases, and 14 bases lay between the germline ends. Written as DNA, the CDR3 is TGTGCCAGCAGTTACCGTTTGGGGGACGGTGAAGCTTTCTTT. This encodes CASSYRLGDGEAFF.

This CDR3 reads CASSPSGLDTGELFF. The CDR3 region has the DNA TGTGCCAGCTCACCCTCAGGACTGGACACCGGGGAGCTGTTTTTT. J is TRBJ2-2 and V is TRBV6-1; possible D gene TRBD2, 5 bases. Germline V gene lookup returns CDR1 MNHNS and CDR2 SASEGT. V dropped 8 bases and J dropped 3 bases, with 16 bases sitting between them. CDR3 length equals 15 residues.

The chain couples TRBV10-3 to TRBJ1-5; TRBD1 matches 7 bases. This CDR3 has 13 residues. V was pared by 10 bases and J by 2 bases, with 5 bases of the junction left unmatched. Germline V lookup: CDR1 ENHRY, CDR2 SYGVKD. DNA of the CDR3: TGTGCCACCGGAGGGGGCGGCAATCAGCCCCAGCATTTT. This translates into CATGGGGNQPQHF.

As DNA, the CDR3 is TGTGCCAGTCACTCAGGGGTCGACACTGAAGCTTTCTTT. Translation: CASHSGVDTEAFF. The gene calls are TRBV12-3 or TRBV12-4 and TRBJ1-1; D might be TRBD1 (6 bases). The CDR3 is 13 amino acids. Between the trimmed V and J ends, which lost 9 bases and 3 bases, there was a span of 14 bases.

The V call is TRBV12-3 or TRBV12-4, the J call TRBJ1-2, with a weak D call TRBD1 (5 bases). Trimming removed 7 bases at V and 4 bases at J, with 22 bases between. CDR3 length: 16 amino acids. CDR3 bases: TGTGCCAGCAACCTTAGGGGACCCGGGGTTGGCTATGGCTACACCTTC. This codes for CASNLRGPGVGYGYTF.

The chain joins TRBV11-2 to TRBJ1-1; D is possibly TRBD1 (6 bases). The CDR3 has 13 residues. CDR1 and CDR2 from the germline V gene are SGHAT and FQNNGV. V was trimmed by 7 bases and J by 4 bases, leaving 13 bases between them. As DNA, the CDR3 is TGTGCCAGCACGGGGCAGGGGATCACTGAAGCTTTCTTT. Protein product: CASTGQGITEAFF.

There are many counts of this clonotype. The chain couples TRBV6-1 to TRBJ2-2; 7 bases match TRBD1. Germline loops: CDR1 MNHNS, CDR2 SASEGT. V lost 5 bases and J lost 9; bases outside the gene matches: 15. The CDR3 covers 16 residues. The CDR3 sequence is CASSQGVVGRVRELFF. CDR3 bases: TGTGCCAGCAGTCAGGGGGTAGTGGGGCGTGTGAGGGAGCTGTTTTTT.

This clonotype came up a few times. The chain couples TRBV20-1 to TRBJ2-7, with TRBD1 identical over 9 bases. The V gene end was trimmed by 5 bases and the J gene end by 2 bases; junction bases not matched to a gene: 4. Germline assignment: CDR1 DFQATT and CDR2 SNEGSKA (reference sequence). This CDR3 has 13 residues. CDR3 DNA sequence: TGCAGTGCTTGGGACAGGGCGACCTACGAGCAGTACTTC. It yields the protein CSAWDRATYEQYF.

This clonotype was counted ten times or more. This sequence joins TRBV4-1 and TRBJ1-2; D is unclear. The germline V gene encodes CDR1 MGHRA and CDR2 YSYEKL. The CDR3 has 14 residues. With 1 base removed from V and 0 bases from J, the gap between germline ends came to 6 bases. The CDR3, as DNA: TGCGCCAGCAGCCAAGGGGGAGCTAACTATGGCTACACCTTC. It codes for CASSQGGANYGYTF.

The chain couples TRBV6-1 to TRBJ2-7; D gene ambiguous. Trimming shortened V by 0 bases and J by 2 bases, and 17 bases separated the two germline ends. There are 17 residues in the CDR3. CDR1 MNHNS and CDR2 SASEGT come from the germline V gene. CDR3 loop: CASSEAAWQVNPYEQYF. The DNA of the CDR3 is TGTGCCAGCAGTGAAGCGGCATGGCAGGTCAACCCCTACGAGCAGTACTTC.

This clonotype was detected many times. The V and J genes are TRBV13 and TRBJ2-5; TRBD2 matches 11 bases. There are 15 residues in the CDR3. V dropped 5 bases and J dropped 2; count of bases not matched to a gene: 4. Germline V gives CDR1 PRHDT, CDR2 FYEKMQ (reference sequence). CDR3 sequence reads: CASSQRTSGQETQYF. CDR3 coding DNA: TGTGCCAGCAGCCAGAGGACTAGCGGGCAAGAGACCCAGTACTTC.

This clonotype was seen only a few times. V gene TRBV29-1 combines with J gene TRBJ2-2; no clear D gene. Deletions cut 4 bases from V and 5 bases from J, with 8 bases between. CDR3 size: 12 residues. Per the germline V gene, CDR1 is SQVTM and CDR2 is ANQGSEA. The chain's CDR3 is CSVVQPTGELFF. As DNA, the CDR3 is TGCAGCGTTGTACAGCCGACCGGGGAGCTGTTTTTT.

This clonotype was picked up many times. This chain connects TRBV2 to TRBJ2-2; a possible D gene is TRBD2 (7 bases). This CDR3 is built from 16 residues. Deletions cut 7 bases from V and 6 bases from J, with 21 bases between. The germline V gene has CDR1 SNHLY and CDR2 FYNNEI. CDR3 DNA sequence: TGTGCCAGCAAGCCGATCGGGGGGCGGAGGGCCGGGGAGCTGTTTTTT. This sequence encodes CASKPIGGRRAGELFF.

This clonotype was detected many times. The rearrangement links TRBV11-2 to TRBJ2-2, with 14 bases identical to TRBD2. This CDR3 is 17 amino acids long. Germline loops: CDR1 SGHAT, CDR2 FQNNGV. With 4 bases clipped from V and 5 bases from J, the junction kept 6 bases outside the gene matches. The CDR3, as DNA: TGTGCCAGCAGCTCCGGACTAGCGGGAGGACGTACCGGGGAGCTGTTTTTT. It translates to CASSSGLAGGRTGELFF. The full variable domain, with the rest looked up from reference TRBV11-2 and TRBJ2-2, is EAGVAQSPRYKIIEKRQSVAFWCNPISGHATLYWYQQILGQGPKLLIQFQNNGVVDDSQLPKDRFSAERLKGVDSTLKIQPAKLEDSAVYLCASSSGLAGGRTGELFFGEGSRLTVL.

This clonotype was detected ten times or more. Mismatch with germline at one junction end may stem from a read error. This sequence joins TRBV18 and TRBJ2-7; D might be TRBD2 (6 bases). The germline V gene has CDR1 KGHSH and CDR2 LQKENI. There are 14 residues in the CDR3. CDR3 loop: CASSPGGQGGEQYF. The CDR3 bases are TGCGCCAGCAGCCCTGGAGGGCAGGGAGGCGAGCAGTACTTC.

This clonotype occurred many times. This chain connects TRBV2 to TRBJ1-2, with 9 bases that match TRBD1. This CDR3 comprises 17 residues. After removal of 0 bases from V and 3 bases from J, the junction contained 8 bases not matched to a gene. CDR1 and CDR2 from the germline V gene are SNHLY and FYNNEI. The CDR3: CASSEASPGTGYYGYTF. As DNA, the CDR3 is TGTGCCAGCAGTGAAGCTAGTCCCGGGACAGGGTACTATGGCTACACCTTC.

The count of this clonotype is one. V usage is TRBV12-3 or TRBV12-4 and J usage is TRBJ2-3; no clear D. Between the trimmed V and J ends, which lost 1 base and 0 bases, there was a span of 8 bases. The length of the CDR3 is 15 residues. Here the CDR3 DNA reads TGTGCCAGCAGTTTAGGGGGATTTAGCACAGATACGCAGTATTTT. It specifies CASSLGGFSTDTQYF.

This clonotype was seen at least ten times. V and J are TRBV29-1 and TRBJ2-7; TRBD2 agrees at 10 bases. The CDR3 totals 15 residues. V gave up 4 bases and J gave up 2 bases; unmatched junction bases: 8. Looked up from germline, CDR1 is SQVTM and CDR2 is ANQGSEA. In DNA form, the CDR3 reads TGCAGCGTTGGGGGGGCCAGCGGGAGGGCCTACGAGCAGTACTTC. This encodes CSVGGASGRAYEQYF.

This clonotype was recorded only once. This chain joins TRBV20-1 and TRBJ1-1, with D tentatively TRBD1 (5 bases). This CDR3 region has 13 residues. The V and J ends lost 3 bases and 5 bases respectively, with 13 bases between them. From germline, CDR1 is DFQATT and CDR2 SNEGSKA (reference sequence). CDR3 sequence reads: CSARTTESTEAFF. The CDR3 nucleotides are TGCAGTGCTAGGACGACAGAGTCGACTGAAGCTTTCTTT.

This clonotype was seen ten or more times. The chain links TRBV2 to TRBJ1-2; D perhaps matches TRBD1 (6 bases). The V end lost 8 bases, the J end lost 2 bases, and 18 bases lay between the germline ends. CDR3 length equals 15 residues. Germline V CDR1 and CDR2: SNHLY, FYNNEI. CDR3 region: CASRRGQNLNYGYTF. The DNA of the CDR3 is TGTGCCAGCCGCCGGGGGCAGAACCTAAACTATGGCTACACCTTC.

This clonotype was observed at least ten times. The chain has TRBV12-3 or TRBV12-4 and TRBJ1-1; D gene ambiguous. Trimming took 6 bases from V and 4 from J, leaving 9 bases between them. The CDR3 spans 12 residues. CDR3 DNA sequence: TGTGCCAGCAGCTTTGTTGGCACTGAAGCTTTCTTT. Its translation: CASSFVGTEAFF.